The clone carrying this TCR beta chain appeared a few times. Its antigen is not known. The isolated RNA, all of it, was reverse transcribed, so expressed TCRB transcripts were what got sequenced. Using immunoSEQ multiplex PCR, the repertoire was profiled, and TCRdb retains in-frame clones only, with some absent. Of about 47,000 clones in the sample, roughly 47% were seen once. This record comes from a study of beta chain features in type 1 diabetes. Broader study findings: People with Type 1 diabetes carried modestly yet significantly shorter TCRB CDR3s in all four CD4+ subsets.

V lost 10 bases and J 12 bases, leaving 22 bases between the germline ends. Germline V gives CDR1 MNHNY, CDR2 SVGAGI (reference sequence). The CDR3 covers 13 residues. This chain uses TRBV6-6 with TRBJ2-1; weak D call: TRBD1 (5 bases). Material for sequencing was stem cell memory CD4+ T cells from blood. This receptor was identified in a man younger than 40 with type 1 diabetes. CDR3 residues: CATQGAYQQGQFF. DNA for the CDR3: TGTGCCACCCAGGGCGCGTACCAGCAAGGGCAGTTCTTC.